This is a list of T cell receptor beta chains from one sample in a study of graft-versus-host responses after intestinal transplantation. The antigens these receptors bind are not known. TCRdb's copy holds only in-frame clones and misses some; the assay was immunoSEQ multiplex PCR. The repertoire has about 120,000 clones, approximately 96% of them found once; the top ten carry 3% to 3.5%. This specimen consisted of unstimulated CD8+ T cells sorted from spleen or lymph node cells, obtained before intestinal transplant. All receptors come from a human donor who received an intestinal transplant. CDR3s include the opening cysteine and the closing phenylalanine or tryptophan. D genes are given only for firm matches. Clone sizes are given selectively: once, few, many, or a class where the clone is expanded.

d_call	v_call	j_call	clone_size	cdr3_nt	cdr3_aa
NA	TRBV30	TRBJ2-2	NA	TGTGCCTGGAGTGGGGGAGGGGAGCTGTTTTTT	CAWSGGGELFF
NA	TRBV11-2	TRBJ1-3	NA	TGTGCCAGCAGCCCTCGGGGCCAGGACTACTTTGGAAACACCATATATTTT	CASSPRGQDYFGNTIYF
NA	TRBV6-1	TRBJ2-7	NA	TGTGCCAGCAGTAAGCAGGGAATGCACGAGCAGTACTTC	CASSKQGMHEQYF
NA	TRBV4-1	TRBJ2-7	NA	TGCGCCAGCAGCCCAGGGCTGGGTGGCTACGAGCAGTACTTC	CASSPGLGGYEQYF
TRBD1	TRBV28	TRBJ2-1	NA	TGTGCCAGCAGTTCGCTGGGACAGGGAGGCCACAATGAGCAGTTCTTC	CASSSLGQGGHNEQFF
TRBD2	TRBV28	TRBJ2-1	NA	TGTGCCAGCAGTTTCGGGACTACTAATGAGCAGTTCTTC	CASSFGTTNEQFF
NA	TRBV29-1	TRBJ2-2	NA	TGCAGCGTATCCCCGGGAGCAACAGGGGTAAACGGGGAGCTGTTTTTT	CSVSPGATGVNGELFF
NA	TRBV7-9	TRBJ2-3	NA	TGTGCCAGCAGCTTAGTGGGAGATACGCAGTATTTT	CASSLVGDTQYF
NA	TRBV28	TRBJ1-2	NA	TGTGCCAGCAGTCCGGGAGGCAGCCGGTCACACTCCTATGGCTACACCTTC	CASSPGGSRSHSYGYTF
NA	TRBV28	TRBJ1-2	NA	TGTGCCAGCAGTCTTAACTATGGCTACACCTTC	CASSLNYGYTF
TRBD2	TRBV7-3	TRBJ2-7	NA	TGTGCCAGCAGCTTAACGGCAGCGGGAGGTTCCTACGAGCAGTACTTC	CASSLTAAGGSYEQYF
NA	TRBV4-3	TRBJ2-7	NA	TGCGCCAGCAGCCAATCCAGCGAGGCCTACGAGCAGTACTTC	CASSQSSEAYEQYF
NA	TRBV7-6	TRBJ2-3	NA	TGTGCCAGCAGCTTAGCCTTAGGGGGTCAGGGAACAGATACGCAGTATTTT	CASSLALGGQGTDTQYF
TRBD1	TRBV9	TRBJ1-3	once	TGTGCCAGCAGCGGCGACCCCCAGGGGGTGCTTTTGGGGGGAAACACCATATATTTT	CASSGDPQGVLLGGNTIYF
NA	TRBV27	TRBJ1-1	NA	TGTGCCAGCAGAACGACAGGGAACACTGAAGCTTTCTTT	CASRTTGNTEAFF
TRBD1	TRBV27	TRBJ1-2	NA	TGTGCCAGCTATAGGACAGGGGGAGGAGAGGGCTACACCTTC	CASYRTGGGEGYTF
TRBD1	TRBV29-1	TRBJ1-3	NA	TGCAGCGTTACTGACAGGGCAGCCGGAAACACCATATATTTT	CSVTDRAAGNTIYF
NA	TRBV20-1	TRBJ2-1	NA	TGCAGTGCCAACAGCGCGGGTGAGCAGTTCTTC	CSANSAGEQFF
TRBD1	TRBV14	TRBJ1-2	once	TGTGCCAGCAGCCCTACAGGGGTATTCCCTCGGGGCTACACCTTC	CASSPTGVFPRGYTF
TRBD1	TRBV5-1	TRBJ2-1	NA	TGCGCCAGCAGCACCACAGGGGGGTGGGAGCAGTTCTTC	CASSTTGGWEQFF
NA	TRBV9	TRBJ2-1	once	TGTGCCAGCAGCTTCATAGGCAATGAGCAGTTCTTC	CASSFIGNEQFF
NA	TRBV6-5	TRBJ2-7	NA	TGTGCCAGCAGTTACCTAAGGACACGGCTCGCCTACGAGCAGTACTTC	CASSYLRTRLAYEQYF